The 26 T cell receptor beta chains below were found in one sample sequenced in a study of T-cell memory formation after mild COVID-19. TCRdb passed the 5' RACE reads through MiXCR, listing each CDR3 protein once. Altogether about 190,000 distinct CDR3 sequences are present, 18% being singletons, with the ten largest covering roughly 2.4%. Material for sequencing was PBMCs or a T cell subset sorted from them (not recorded which). These receptor sequences come from an adult woman who had mild COVID-19 (a few samples of this study predate the infection). Cell type and time point are not known.

The sample holds many counts of this clonotype. The V and J genes are TRBV20-1 and TRBJ2-3, with 8 bases lining up with TRBD2. The V segment lost 1 base and the J segment 1 base; nucleotides outside the gene matches: 1. CDR3 length: 14 amino acids. Per the germline V gene, CDR1 is DFQATT and CDR2 is SNEGSKA (reference sequence). The CDR3 reads CSARATSGTDTQYF. DNA for the CDR3: TGCAGTGCTAGAGCGACTAGCGGCACAGATACGCAGTATTTT.

The chain joins TRBV19 to TRBJ1-3; unclear D gene. V lost 6 bases, J lost 0 bases, and 12 bases lay in between. The germline V gene has CDR1 LNHDA and CDR2 SQIVND (reference sequence). The CDR3 is 15 residues long. CDR3 nucleotides: TGTGCCAGTAGGTCGGACGGATACTCTGGAAACACCATATATTTT. Its translation: CASRSDGYSGNTIYF.

The CDR3 sequence is CASSPGGGNEQYF. CDR3 sequence (DNA): TGCGCCAGCAGCCCAGGAGGTGGTAACGAGCAGTACTTC. The chain is built from TRBV5-1 and TRBJ2-7; TRBD2 might be the D (5 bases). V lost 4 bases, J lost 5 bases, and 13 bases lay in between. The germline V gene encodes CDR1 SGHRS and CDR2 YFSETQ. The CDR3 runs 13 residues.

The chain recombines TRBV4-3 with TRBJ2-1, with D maybe TRBD2 (5 bases). The germline V gene encodes CDR1 LGHNA and CDR2 YSLEER. The CDR3 totals 15 residues. Trimming cost V 3 bases and J 6 bases, with 15 bases left between them. CDR3 DNA: TGCGCCAGCAGCCACCGGGATCGCACGGCCAATGAGCAGTTCTTC. It is translated as CASSHRDRTANEQFF.

This sequence joins TRBV6-6 and TRBJ2-7; D might be TRBD2 (5 bases). CDR3 length: 14 amino acids. Germline V lookup: CDR1 MNHNY, CDR2 SVGAGI (reference sequence). V was trimmed by 2 bases and J by 5 bases, leaving 13 bases between them. The CDR3 is CASSYERAIHEQYF. The DNA for the CDR3 is TGTGCCAGCAGTTACGAGAGGGCCATACACGAGCAGTACTTC.

This chain uses TRBV18 with TRBJ2-5; no firm D call. V was cut by 3 bases and J by 5 bases, with 22 bases left in between. The CDR3 covers 17 residues. Germline CDR1 is KGHSH and CDR2 is LQKENI. The CDR3 protein is CASSPPGSNLGGETQYF. As DNA, the CDR3 is TGTGCCAGCTCACCGCCGGGCTCCAATCTTGGTGGGGAGACCCAGTACTTC. Full variable domain (rest looked up from reference TRBV18 and TRBJ2-5): NAGVMQNPRHLVRRRGQEARLRCSPMKGHSHVYWYRQLPEEGLKFMVYLQKENIIDESGMPKERFSAEFPKEGPSILRIQQVVRGDSAAYFCASSPPGSNLGGETQYFGPGTRLLVL.

The chain joins TRBV2 to TRBJ2-6; 10 nucleotides match TRBD1. V shed 8 bases and J 2 bases; nucleotides not matched to a gene: 12. Germline V gene data show CDR1 as SNHLY and CDR2 as FYNNEI. The CDR3 extends over 18 amino acids. Written as DNA, the CDR3 is TGTGCCAGCCGATTTAGGGACAGGGGATCAGCTGGGGCCAACGTCCTGACTTTC. It codes for CASRFRDRGSAGANVLTF.

This clonotype was detected only a few times. The V and J genes are TRBV20-1 and TRBJ2-7; 14 bases fit TRBD2. This CDR3 has 20 amino acids. The germline CDR1 and CDR2 sequences are DFQATT and SNEGSKA (reference sequence). V lost 1 base and J lost 2; bases outside the gene matches: 16. The CDR3 sequence is CSARAPSRLAGGRITYEQYF. CDR3 coding DNA: TGCAGTGCTAGAGCCCCCTCTCGACTAGCGGGAGGGCGAATCACCTACGAGCAGTACTTC.

In its sample, this clonotype was seen a few times. The rearrangement links TRBV6-5 to TRBJ2-1; TRBD1 matches at 8 bases. The CDR3 consists of 15 residues. The germline V gene has CDR1 MNHEY and CDR2 SVGAGI. The V segment lost 4 bases and the J segment 7 bases; nucleotides outside the gene matches: 9. DNA for the CDR3: TGTGCCAGCAGTTTGACGACAGGGGTTGGGAATGAGCAGTTCTTC. Residues: CASSLTTGVGNEQFF.

The V and J genes are TRBV29-1 and TRBJ2-7, with TRBD1 matching 9 bases. The trim removed 6 bases at V and 1 base at J, leaving 4 bases unmatched. CDR1 is SQVTM, CDR2 ANQGSEA, per germline. The CDR3 contains 13 residues. In DNA form, the CDR3 reads TGCAGCGTCTACGGGACAGGGTCCTACGAGCAGTACTTC. Translating gives CSVYGTGSYEQYF.

This chain connects TRBV18 to TRBJ1-3, with 10 bases aligning to TRBD1. Germline CDR1 and CDR2: KGHSH and LQKENI. V shed 2 bases, J shed 2 bases, and the junction held 3 bases outside the gene matches. This CDR3 region has 16 residues. The CDR3 DNA reads as TGTGCCAGCTCACCAAGTGGGACAGGGGCTGGAAACACCATATATTTT. Amino acid sequence: CASSPSGTGAGNTIYF.

This clonotype appeared a few times. This chain connects TRBV29-1 to TRBJ1-3, with D possibly matching TRBD1 (6 bases). CDR1 is SQVTM and CDR2 is ANQGSEA in the germline V gene. Trimming pared 4 bases from V and 0 bases from J, leaving 19 bases between. CDR3 length equals 17 residues. The CDR3 protein is CSVVLGTRGRSGNTIYF. CDR3 nucleotides: TGCAGCGTTGTTCTGGGGACACGGGGCCGCTCTGGAAACACCATATATTTT.

This clonotype has only a few counts. This chain connects TRBV18 to TRBJ2-3; 7 bases agree with TRBD1. Germline assignment: CDR1 KGHSH and CDR2 LQKENI. The CDR3 extends over 18 amino acids. V was clipped by 0 bases and J by 1 base; unmatched bases: 10. The CDR3: CASSPPRGQSGGTDTQYF. In nucleotides, the CDR3 is TGTGCCAGCTCACCACCAAGGGGACAGTCCGGGGGCACAGATACGCAGTATTTT.

J is TRBJ1-2 and V is TRBV7-9; the D gene is possibly TRBD1 (5 bases). CDR3 length: 12 amino acids. The germline V gene encodes CDR1 SEHNR and CDR2 FQNEAQ (reference sequence). Trimming took off 5 bases at V and 7 bases at J, with 11 bases between the two ends. In nucleotides, the CDR3 is TGTGCCAGCAGCCCCCACGGGACTGGCTACACCTTC. This encodes CASSPHGTGYTF.

The V gene is TRBV11-2, the J gene TRBJ2-7, with unresolved D. CDR1 is SGHAT, CDR2 FQNNGV, per germline. The CDR3 extends over 14 amino acids. The V gene lost 4 bases and the J gene lost 1 base, with 11 bases spanning the gap. The CDR3 nucleotides read TGTGCCAGCAGCTCGACCCGCACTTCCTACGAGCAGTACTTC. Translated, it gives CASSSTRTSYEQYF.

J is TRBJ2-1 and V is TRBV24-1, with TRBD2 matching 8 bases. The germline V gene encodes CDR1 KGHDR and CDR2 SFDVKD. With V trimmed by 4 bases and J by 0 bases, 7 bases remained unmatched. The CDR3 length is 17 residues. In DNA form, the CDR3 reads TGTGCCACCAGTGACTCGGAGCGGGGGAGCTCCTACAATGAGCAGTTCTTC. Its protein is CATSDSERGSSYNEQFF.

V gene TRBV20-1 combines with J gene TRBJ2-1, with TRBD2 identical over 9 bases. The CDR3 length is 14 residues. Germline loops: CDR1 DFQATT, CDR2 SNEGSKA (reference sequence). Unmatched junction bases numbered 9, after V lost 5 bases and J lost 7 bases. Here the CDR3 DNA reads TGCAGTGCTGCCCTAGCGGGAACGGGGAATGAGCAGTTCTTC. Translating gives CSAALAGTGNEQFF.

Only a few counts were recorded for this clonotype. This chain joins TRBV4-2 and TRBJ2-7, with TRBD2 identical over 12 bases. Germline CDR1 LGHNA, CDR2 YNFKEQ. With V trimmed by 0 bases and J by 3 bases, 3 bases remained unmatched. The CDR3 extends over 16 amino acids. The CDR3 region has the DNA TGTGCCAGCAGCCAAGAGACTAGCGGGGGATTCTACGAGCAGTACTTC. Its translation: CASSQETSGGFYEQYF.

V usage is TRBV19 and J usage is TRBJ2-1; 9 positions match TRBD1. CDR3 length equals 13 residues. With V trimmed by 8 bases and J by 7 bases, 6 bases remained unmatched. Germline CDR1 reads LNHDA; CDR2 reads SQIVND (reference sequence). CDR3 sequence: CASAGQGKNEQFF. In nucleotides, the CDR3 is TGTGCCAGTGCGGGACAGGGAAAAAATGAGCAGTTCTTC.

V usage is TRBV18 and J usage is TRBJ2-3; D call uncertain. Germline V gene data show CDR1 as KGHSH and CDR2 as LQKENI. The V end was cut by 3 bases, the J end by 0 bases, with 7 bases between. The CDR3 is 14 residues long. CDR3 bases: TGTGCCAGCTCACCTTCTCTCAGCACAGATACGCAGTATTTT. It yields the protein CASSPSLSTDTQYF.

There are a few counts of this clonotype. V usage is TRBV5-6 and J usage is TRBJ1-1; TRBD1 matches at 10 bases. V was clipped by 7 bases and J by 1 base; unmatched bases: 13. This CDR3 has 17 amino acids. Germline lookup yields CDR1 SGHDT and CDR2 YYEEEE. The CDR3 nucleotides are TGTGCCAGCGGCGGAAAAGGGACAGGGGTAGGGAACACTGAAGCTTTCTTT. As protein: CASGGKGTGVGNTEAFF.

This clonotype came up a few times. The chain recombines TRBV20-1 with TRBJ2-6; no definite D call. Per the germline V gene, CDR1 is DFQATT and CDR2 is SNEGSKA (reference sequence). V lost 5 bases to trimming and J lost 1 base, with 18 bases between them. The CDR3 totals 17 residues. This chain's CDR3 is CSAAPGSPRSGANVLTF. In nucleotides, the CDR3 is TGCAGTGCTGCCCCTGGCAGCCCCCGTTCTGGGGCCAACGTCCTGACTTTC.

This clonotype was picked up a small number of times. V is TRBV6-5 and J is TRBJ2-7, with D possibly TRBD2 on 6 matching bases. CDR1 is MNHEY, CDR2 SVGAGI, per germline. Trimming took off 2 bases at V and 5 bases at J, with 10 bases between the two ends. CDR3 length: 13 residues. This CDR3 is CASSYEGEDEQYF. The CDR3 bases are TGTGCCAGCAGTTACGAAGGGGAGGACGAGCAGTACTTC.

The rearrangement uses TRBV2 and TRBJ1-5; TRBD1 might be the D (5 bases). CDR1 and CDR2 (germline): SNHLY, FYNNEI. V was shortened by 4 bases and J by 4 bases, with 8 bases between the two germline ends. CDR3 length: 13 residues. Here the CDR3 DNA reads TGTGCCAGCAGTGCGGGGCGAAATCAGCCCCAGCATTTT. Translation gives CASSAGRNQPQHF.

The V call is TRBV5-1, the J call TRBJ1-2, with 7 bases fitting TRBD1. CDR3 length: 15 amino acids. J gave up 2 bases and V 4 bases, and 8 bases lay outside the gene matches. CDR1 and CDR2 (germline): SGHRS, YFSETQ. The CDR3 coding sequence is TGCGCCAGCAGCGGGTCAGGGGGTCGGAACTATGGCTACACCTTC. Its protein is CASSGSGGRNYGYTF.

This chain connects TRBV5-1 to TRBJ2-7; 13 nucleotides match TRBD2. The J segment lost 4 bases and the V segment lost 4 bases, leaving 14 bases of the junction unmatched. The CDR3 sequence is 18 residues long. Germline V gene lookup returns CDR1 SGHRS and CDR2 YFSETQ. CDR3 loop: CASSRATAGLAGIYEQYF. In DNA form, the CDR3 reads TGCGCCAGCAGCCGTGCCACCGCGGGACTAGCGGGGATTTACGAGCAGTACTTC.